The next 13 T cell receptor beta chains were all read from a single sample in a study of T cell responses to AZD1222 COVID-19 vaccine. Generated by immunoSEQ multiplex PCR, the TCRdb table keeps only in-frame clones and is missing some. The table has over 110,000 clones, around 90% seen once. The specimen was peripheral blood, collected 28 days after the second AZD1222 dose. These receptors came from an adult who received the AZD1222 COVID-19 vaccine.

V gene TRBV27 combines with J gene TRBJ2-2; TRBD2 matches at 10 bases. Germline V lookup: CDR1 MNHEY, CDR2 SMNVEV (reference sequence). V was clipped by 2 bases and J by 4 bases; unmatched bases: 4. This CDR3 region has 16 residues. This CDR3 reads CASSLASGSVTGELFF. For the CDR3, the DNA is TGTGCCAGCAGTTTAGCTAGCGGGAGTGTCACCGGGGAGCTGTTTTTT.

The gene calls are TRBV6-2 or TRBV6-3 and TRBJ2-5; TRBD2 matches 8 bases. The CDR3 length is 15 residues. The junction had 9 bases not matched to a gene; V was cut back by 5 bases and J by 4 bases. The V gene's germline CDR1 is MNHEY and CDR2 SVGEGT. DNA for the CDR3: TGTGCCAGCAGTCGCATTGGACTAGCACCAGAGACCCAGTACTTC. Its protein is CASSRIGLAPETQYF.

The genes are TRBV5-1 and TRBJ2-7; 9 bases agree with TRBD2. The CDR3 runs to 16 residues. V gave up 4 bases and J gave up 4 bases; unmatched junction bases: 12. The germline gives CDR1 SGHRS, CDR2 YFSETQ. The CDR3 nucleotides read TGCGCCAGCAGCCCCCAGGAAAGTAGCGGGAGATACGAGCAGTACTTC. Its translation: CASSPQESSGRYEQYF.

For the CDR3, the DNA is TGTGCCAGCAGTTTAGCGGGGGCTGCACTACTAACTAATGAAAAACTGTTTTTT. It encodes CASSLAGAALLTNEKLFF. V and J are TRBV28 and TRBJ1-4, with D maybe TRBD1 (6 bases). Germline lookup yields CDR1 MDHEN and CDR2 SYDVKM. The CDR3 has 18 residues. Trimming stripped 2 bases from V and 1 base from J, with 17 bases between.

CDR3 DNA sequence: TGTGCCTGGAGTGTACCAGGGTTTAGGGGTAAGGACACTGAAGCTTTCTTT. Protein: CAWSVPGFRGKDTEAFF. This chain uses TRBV30 with TRBJ1-1, with D perhaps TRBD1 (5 bases). Germline CDR1 and CDR2: GTSNPN and SVGIG (reference sequence). V was clipped by 0 bases and J by 3 bases, with 20 bases between them. There are 17 residues in the CDR3.

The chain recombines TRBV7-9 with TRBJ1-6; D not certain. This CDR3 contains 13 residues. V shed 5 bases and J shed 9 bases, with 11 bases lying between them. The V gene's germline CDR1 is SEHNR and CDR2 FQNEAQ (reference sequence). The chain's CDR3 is CASSATASSPLHF. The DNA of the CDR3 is TGTGCCAGCAGCGCTACAGCTTCTTCACCCCTCCACTTT. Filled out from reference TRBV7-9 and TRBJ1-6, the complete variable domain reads DTGVSQNPRHKITKRGQNVTFRCDPISEHNRLYWYRQTLGQGPEFLTYFQNEAQLEKSRLLSDRFSAERPKGSFSTLEIQRTEQGDSAMYLCASSATASSPLHFGNGTRLTVT.

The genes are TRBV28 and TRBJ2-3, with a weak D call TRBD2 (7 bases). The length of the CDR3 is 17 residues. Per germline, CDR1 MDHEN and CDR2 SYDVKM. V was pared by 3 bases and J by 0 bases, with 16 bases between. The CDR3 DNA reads TGTGCCAGCAGTTTTTTTGGGGGGGCTGAGAGCACAGATACGCAGTATTTT. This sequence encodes CASSFFGGAESTDTQYF.

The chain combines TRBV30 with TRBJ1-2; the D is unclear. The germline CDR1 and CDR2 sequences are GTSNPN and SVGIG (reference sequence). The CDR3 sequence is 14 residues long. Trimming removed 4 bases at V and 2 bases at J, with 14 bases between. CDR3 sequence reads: CAWKGIRLNYGYTF. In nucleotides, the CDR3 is TGTGCCTGGAAAGGCATCCGATTAAACTATGGCTACACCTTC.

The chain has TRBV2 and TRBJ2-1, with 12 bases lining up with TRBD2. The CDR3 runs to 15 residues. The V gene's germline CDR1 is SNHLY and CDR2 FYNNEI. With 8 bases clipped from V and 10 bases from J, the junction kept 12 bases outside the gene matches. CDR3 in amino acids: CASDGLAGILGEQFF. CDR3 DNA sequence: TGTGCCAGCGATGGACTAGCGGGGATACTTGGAGAGCAGTTCTTC.

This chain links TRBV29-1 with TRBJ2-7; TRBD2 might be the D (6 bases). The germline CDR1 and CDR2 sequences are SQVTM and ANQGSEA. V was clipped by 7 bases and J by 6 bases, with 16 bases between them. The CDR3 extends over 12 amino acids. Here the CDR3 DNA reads TGCAGCGGGCGGGACTCCCACGCCGAGCAGTACTTC. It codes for CSGRDSHAEQYF.

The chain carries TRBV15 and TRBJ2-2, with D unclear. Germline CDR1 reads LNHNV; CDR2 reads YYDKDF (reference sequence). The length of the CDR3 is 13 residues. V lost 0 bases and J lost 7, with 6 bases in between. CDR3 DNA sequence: TGTGCCACCAGCAGAGATCAGTACGGGGAGCTGTTTTTT. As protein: CATSRDQYGELFF.

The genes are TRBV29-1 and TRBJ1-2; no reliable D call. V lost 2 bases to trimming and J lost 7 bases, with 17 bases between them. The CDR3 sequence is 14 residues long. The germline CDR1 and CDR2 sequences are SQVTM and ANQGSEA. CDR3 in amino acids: CSVESRARRFGYTF. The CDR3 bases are TGCAGCGTTGAATCACGGGCGAGGAGGTTTGGCTACACCTTC.

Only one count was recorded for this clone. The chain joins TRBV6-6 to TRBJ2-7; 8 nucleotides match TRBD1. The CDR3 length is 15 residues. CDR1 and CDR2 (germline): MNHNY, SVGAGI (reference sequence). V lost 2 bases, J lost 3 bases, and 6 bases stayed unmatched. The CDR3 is CASSYGQGENYEQYV. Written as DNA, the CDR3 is TGTGCCAGCAGTTACGGACAGGGAGAAAACTACGAGCAGTACGTC.